Below are 22 T cell receptor beta chains sequenced from a single sample in a study of technical replicates of blood from a few donors. Method: immunoSEQ multiplex PCR; TCRdb's copy keeps in-frame clones and lacks some. The sample has approximately 51,000 clones; around 93% are singletons. Material: PBMCs. Receptors were obtained from a human donor in good health. Some clones in this sample may be carry-over from other donors' samples.

The chain links TRBV6-5 to TRBJ2-7, with 11 bases that match TRBD2. The CDR3 sequence is 15 residues long. Germline loops: CDR1 MNHEY, CDR2 SVGAGI. Trimming cost V 4 bases and J 4 bases; bases outside gene matches: 6. In DNA form, the CDR3 reads TGTGCCAGCAGTTCCGAAACTAGCGGGAGTTACGAGCAGTACTTC. This codes for CASSSETSGSYEQYF.

This chain connects TRBV7-8 to TRBJ1-5, with 11 bases that match TRBD1. Germline assignment: CDR1 SGHVS and CDR2 FQNEAQ. The J segment lost 5 bases and the V segment lost 5 bases, leaving 8 bases of the junction unmatched. The CDR3 extends over 16 amino acids. CDR3 sequence (DNA): TGTGCCAGCAGCCCTACGAGGGACAGGGGGTATCAGCCCCAGCATTTT. The encoded protein is CASSPTRDRGYQPQHF.

The chain is built from TRBV5-1 and TRBJ1-6, with a weak D call TRBD1 (6 bases). Germline lookup yields CDR1 SGHRS and CDR2 YFSETQ. Trimming took 4 bases from V and 9 from J, leaving 14 bases between them. The CDR3 sequence is 14 residues long. The CDR3 sequence: CASSTAGAGSPLHF. CDR3 DNA sequence: TGCGCCAGCAGCACCGCAGGGGCCGGTTCACCCCTCCACTTT.

This chain connects TRBV7-3 to TRBJ2-7, with no clear D. V lost 5 bases and J 7 bases, leaving 15 bases between the germline ends. Germline-derived CDR1 and CDR2 are SGHTA and FQGTGA. This CDR3 comprises 13 residues. The CDR3 sequence is CASSPDRTGEQYF. In DNA form, the CDR3 reads TGTGCCAGCAGCCCCGATAGAACCGGGGAGCAGTACTTC.

The V gene is TRBV7-3, the J gene TRBJ2-1; D unclear. Germline loops: CDR1 SGHTA, CDR2 FQGTGA. Trimming stripped 2 bases from V and 0 bases from J, with 8 bases between. The CDR3 runs to 15 residues. Written as DNA, the CDR3 is TGTGCCAGCAGCTTACAGTCCCGCTCCTACAATGAGCAGTTCTTC. It is translated as CASSLQSRSYNEQFF.

This clone was seen a handful of times. The chain employs TRBV23-1 and TRBJ1-5; no definite D call. TRBV23-1 is an open reading frame whose function is uncertain. V lost 0 bases, J lost 6 bases, and 3 bases lay in between. This CDR3 comprises 12 residues. The CDR3 region has the DNA TGCGCCAGCAGTCAATCGAGTCAGCCCCAGCATTTT. Its translation: CASSQSSQPQHF.

The chain recombines TRBV21-1 with TRBJ1-3. TRBV21-1 is termed a pseudogene. This CDR3 is built from 14 residues. CDR3 amino acids: CASSKESLRNTIYF. The CDR3 DNA is TGTGCCAGCAGCAAAGAGTCCCTACGAAACACCATATATTTT.

The V call is TRBV20-1, the J call TRBJ1-1; D remains unclear. CDR1 is DFQATT and CDR2 is SNEGSKA in the germline V gene (reference sequence). With 7 bases removed from V and 3 bases from J, the gap between germline ends came to 9 bases. This CDR3 is 11 amino acids long. The CDR3 DNA reads as TGCAGTGTCCGGTTTGACACTGAAGCTTTCTTT. The encoded protein is CSVRFDTEAFF.

V usage is TRBV15 and J usage is TRBJ1-2; tentative D call: TRBD1 (5 bases). CDR1 LNHNV and CDR2 YYDKDF come from the germline V gene (reference sequence). This CDR3 contains 18 residues. V lost 1 base and J lost 1, with 19 bases in between. CDR3 sequence reads: CATSRVGREALFNYGYTF. The CDR3 nucleotides are TGTGCCACCAGCAGAGTGGGCAGGGAGGCCCTCTTTAACTATGGCTACACCTTC.

This clone occurred once. The gene calls are TRBV9 and TRBJ2-7, with 12 nucleotides matching TRBD2. This CDR3 has 17 residues. CDR1 and CDR2 from the germline V gene are SGDLS and YYNGEE. V trimming: 0 bases; J trimming: 3 bases; junction bases outside the gene matches: 7. Here the CDR3 DNA reads TGTGCCAGCAGCGTAGGTCCTAGCGGGAGGGCCGGCTACGAGCAGTACTTC. Translating it yields CASSVGPSGRAGYEQYF. The complete variable domain, with remaining parts taken from reference TRBV9 and TRBJ2-7, reads DSGVTQTPKHLITATGQRVTLRCSPRSGDLSVYWYQQSLDQGLQFLIQYYNGEERAKGNILERFSAQQFPDLHSELNLSSLELGDSALYFCASSVGPSGRAGYEQYFGPGTRLTVT.

The V gene is TRBV9, the J gene TRBJ2-3; 16 nucleotides match TRBD2. The V segment lost 3 bases and the J segment 5 bases; nucleotides outside the gene matches: 3. Germline CDR1 and CDR2: SGDLS and YYNGEE. This CDR3 has 16 residues. The CDR3 nucleotides are TGTGCCAGCAGCGCGGGACTAGCGGGAGGGCAAGATACGCAGTATTTT. Protein: CASSAGLAGGQDTQYF. The whole variable domain, filled in from reference TRBV9 and TRBJ2-3, reads DSGVTQTPKHLITATGQRVTLRCSPRSGDLSVYWYQQSLDQGLQFLIQYYNGEERAKGNILERFSAQQFPDLHSELNLSSLELGDSALYFCASSAGLAGGQDTQYFGPGTRLTVL.

The CDR3 loop is CSVGRVGEKLFF. For the CDR3, the DNA is TGCAGCGTTGGCAGGGTTGGCGAAAAACTGTTTTTT. V usage is TRBV29-1 and J usage is TRBJ1-4, with D perhaps matching TRBD1 (5 bases). Germline CDR1 reads SQVTM; CDR2 reads ANQGSEA. The CDR3 is made up of 12 amino acids. The V gene lost 4 bases and the J gene lost 8 bases, with 11 bases spanning the gap.

This clone is a singleton in its sample. The V call is TRBV5-1, the J call TRBJ2-3; TRBD2 aligns across 9 bases. Germline lookup yields CDR1 SGHRS and CDR2 YFSETQ. V lost 2 bases to trimming and J lost 6 bases; unmatched junction nucleotides: 10. The CDR3 is 16 amino acids. CDR3 coding DNA: TGCGCCAGCAGCTTCGGGCGGGGGGGCCCTTGGGATACGCAGTATTTT. This encodes CASSFGRGGPWDTQYF. The full variable domain, rest sourced from reference TRBV5-1 and TRBJ2-3, is KAGVTQTPRYLIKTRGQQVTLSCSPISGHRSVSWYQQTPGQGLQFLFEYFSETQRNKGNFPGRFSGRQFSNSRSEMNVSTLELGDSALYLCASSFGRGGPWDTQYFGPGTRLTVL.

This chain joins TRBV7-2 and TRBJ1-1, with TRBD1 matching over 11 bases. The junction had 10 bases not matched to a gene; V was cut back by 7 bases and J by 6 bases. CDR3 length equals 15 residues. In germline, CDR1 is SGHTA, CDR2 FQGNSA. The CDR3 spells CASNRPGQGASEAFF. In DNA, the CDR3 is TGTGCCAGCAACAGACCCGGACAGGGGGCGTCTGAAGCTTTCTTT.

This clone appeared a few times. This chain joins TRBV7-7 and TRBJ2-1; TRBD1 is a possible D gene (6 bases). Germline-derived CDR1 and CDR2 are SSHAT and FNYEAQ (reference sequence). The CDR3 has 18 residues. V was trimmed by 1 base and J by 1 base, leaving 17 bases between them. The chain's CDR3 is CASSLGAGDKKSYNEQFF. CDR3 in DNA: TGTGCCAGCAGCTTAGGGGCAGGGGACAAAAAATCCTACAATGAGCAGTTCTTC.

DNA of the CDR3: TGTGCCAGCAGTGACTTCGAGACCCAGTACTTC. Translated, it gives CASSDFETQYF. V usage is TRBV2 and J usage is TRBJ2-5; D ambiguous. Trimming cost V 3 bases and J 5 bases, with 4 bases left between them. This CDR3 spans 11 amino acids. Germline V gives CDR1 SNHLY, CDR2 FYNNEI.

The J gene is TRBJ2-7, the V gene TRBV27, with D perhaps TRBD2 (6 bases). Germline lookup yields CDR1 MNHEY and CDR2 SMNVEV (reference sequence). The CDR3 runs 14 residues. V lost 4 bases and J 3 bases, leaving 13 bases between the germline ends. This chain's CDR3 is CASSSSAGDYEQYF. The CDR3 DNA sequence: TGTGCCAGCAGTTCGTCAGCGGGCGACTACGAGCAGTACTTC.

This clone was counted a few times. The CDR3 bases are TGCGCCAGCAGCCAAGATGGCGAGGGGAGGGAGACCCAGTACTTC. It is translated as CASSQDGEGRETQYF. The chain joins TRBV4-3 to TRBJ2-5, with D perhaps matching TRBD2 (6 bases). The CDR3 extends over 15 amino acids. The V gene lost 0 bases and the J gene lost 5 bases, with 13 bases spanning the gap. The V gene's germline CDR1 is LGHNA and CDR2 YSLEER.

The chain combines TRBV21-1 with TRBJ1-1; the table's D call of TRBD1 was not tested on the DNA. TRBV21-1 is a documented pseudogene. This CDR3 has 12 residues. CDR3 in DNA: TGTGCCAGCAGCAGGCAGGGGGCGGGAGCTTTCTTT. Translating gives CASSRQGAGAFF.

V and J are TRBV5-1 and TRBJ2-3; 7 nucleotides agree with TRBD2. The CDR3 is 14 residues long. Germline V gene sequence: CDR1 SGHRS, CDR2 YFSETQ. The V and J ends lost 2 bases and 3 bases, in that order; junction bases with no gene match: 3. CDR3 residues: CASSLGLETDTQYF. DNA of the CDR3: TGCGCCAGCAGCTTAGGACTAGAAACAGATACGCAGTATTTT.

This sequence joins TRBV6-1 and TRBJ1-2, with D possibly TRBD1 on 5 matching bases. V was cut by 6 bases and J by 7 bases, with 21 bases left in between. CDR1 and CDR2 from the germline V gene are MNHNS and SASEGT. The CDR3 length is 15 residues. CDR3 protein: CASRAQGWGGSGYTF. The DNA for the CDR3 is TGTGCCAGCAGGGCTCAAGGGTGGGGCGGAAGTGGCTACACCTTC.

This clone has only one observation. This sequence joins TRBV18 and TRBJ2-1, with 9 positions matching TRBD1. CDR3 length: 15 amino acids. Trimming at V came to 3 bases and at J to 6 bases, leaving 6 bases not matched to a gene. CDR1 is KGHSH and CDR2 is LQKENI in the germline V gene. The CDR3 coding sequence is TGTGCCAGCTCACCGGAACAGGGGGCGTTCAATGAGCAGTTCTTC. Protein product: CASSPEQGAFNEQFF.